Following are 21 T cell receptor beta chains from one sample sequenced in a study of cytomegalovirus exposure and HLA in healthy donors. The PCR had 60 Vbeta and 13 Jbeta primers. Some clones are missing from TCRdb's copy, which holds only in-frame ones; the method was immunoSEQ multiplex PCR. In the table there are 150,000 to 200,000 clones, around four fifths of which are singletons. The sequenced sample consisted of PBMCs. All receptors come from a man aged 45-60 years in good health and CMV-seronegative.

The V gene is TRBV28, the J gene TRBJ1-5; the match to TRBD1 covers 9 bases. The V gene's germline CDR1 is MDHEN and CDR2 SYDVKM. V was pared by 11 bases and J by 1 base, with 12 bases of the junction left unmatched. There are 16 residues in the CDR3. For the CDR3, the DNA is TGTGCCGGTGGGGGGGTGGGACAGGGCAGCAATCAGCCCCAGCATTTT. Translating gives CAGGGVGQGSNQPQHF. Combining the CDR3 with reference TRBV28 and TRBJ1-5 gives the whole variable domain DVKVTQSSRYLVKRTGEKVFLECVQDMDHENMFWYRQDPGLGLRLIYFSYDVKMKEKGDIPEGYSVSREKKERFSLILESASTNQTSMYLCAGGGVGQGSNQPQHFGDGTRLSIL.

This chain connects TRBV5-8 to TRBJ2-5; TRBD2 matches 12 bases. CDR3 size: 15 residues. V lost 0 bases, J lost 4 bases, and 1 base stayed unmatched. Germline assignment: CDR1 SGHTS and CDR2 YDEGEE. The CDR3 coding sequence is TGTGCCAGCAGCTTGGAGGGACTAGCGGGAGAGACCCAGTACTTC. Encoded protein: CASSLEGLAGETQYF.

This clone appeared a single time. The V gene is TRBV5-4, the J gene TRBJ1-2; TRBD1 matches 8 bases. Per the germline V gene, CDR1 is SGHNT and CDR2 is YYREEE (reference sequence). CDR3 size: 15 residues. V shed 4 bases and J 8 bases; nucleotides not matched to a gene: 13. The chain's CDR3 is CASSHPGTGDPGYTF. The CDR3 nucleotides read TGTGCCAGCAGCCACCCGGGGACAGGAGACCCGGGCTACACCTTC.

The rearrangement uses TRBV4-1 and TRBJ1-2; tentatively, D is TRBD1 (6 bases). This CDR3 spans 18 amino acids. The V end lost 2 bases, the J end lost 1 base, and 20 bases lay between the germline ends. From germline, CDR1 is MGHRA and CDR2 YSYEKL. The CDR3 reads CASSQREEGQGNNYGYTF. The CDR3 DNA follows: TGCGCCAGCAGCCAAAGAGAAGAGGGGCAGGGGAATAACTATGGCTACACCTTC.

This chain's CDR3 is CASSSSGGSETQYF. In nucleotides, the CDR3 is TGTGCCAGTAGTTCCAGCGGGGGGTCAGAGACCCAGTACTTC. The chain combines TRBV19 with TRBJ2-5, with TRBD2 matching over 9 bases. This CDR3 region has 14 residues. V shed 5 bases and J 4 bases; nucleotides not matched to a gene: 5. Germline CDR1 and CDR2: LNHDA and SQIVND (reference sequence).

This clone showed up just a few times. The chain combines TRBV7-9 with TRBJ1-2; D remains unclear. Trimming cost V 6 bases and J 7 bases, with 12 bases left between them. CDR1 is SEHNR, CDR2 FQNEAQ, per germline (reference sequence). This CDR3 is 12 amino acids long. As DNA, the CDR3 is TGTGCCAGCAGTACGGAGGTTGGTGGCTACACCTTC. It is translated as CASSTEVGGYTF.

This chain joins TRBV12-5 and TRBJ2-2; D is undetermined. The CDR3 is 13 residues long. Trimming removed 6 bases at V and 6 bases at J, with 11 bases between. From germline, CDR1 is LGHNT and CDR2 FRNRAP. This CDR3 is CASGPDNPGELFF. Written as DNA, the CDR3 is TGTGCTAGTGGCCCTGACAACCCCGGGGAGCTGTTTTTT. Drawing the rest from reference TRBV12-5 and TRBJ2-2, the complete variable domain is DARVTQTPRHKVTEMGQEVTMRCQPILGHNTVFWYRQTMMQGLELLAYFRNRAPLDDSGMPKDRFSAEMPDATLATLKIQPSEPRDSAVYFCASGPDNPGELFFGEGSRLTVL.

The J gene is TRBJ2-7, the V gene TRBV18; tentative D call: TRBD1 (6 bases). Germline V gives CDR1 KGHSH, CDR2 LQKENI. Trimming took 3 bases from V and 4 from J, leaving 16 bases between them. The CDR3 is made up of 15 amino acids. The CDR3 protein is CASSPSRLDSYEQYF. Written as DNA, the CDR3 is TGTGCCAGCTCACCTTCCCGACTGGACAGTTACGAGCAGTACTTC.

The rearrangement uses TRBV9 and TRBJ2-7; possible D gene TRBD1, 5 bases. V was trimmed by 0 bases and J by 0 bases, leaving 10 bases between them. CDR3 length: 15 residues. From germline, CDR1 is SGDLS and CDR2 YYNGEE. The CDR3 sequence is CASSVDLGPSYEQYF. Written as DNA, the CDR3 is TGTGCCAGCAGCGTAGATCTGGGGCCCTCCTACGAGCAGTACTTC.

The chain recombines TRBV27 with TRBJ2-7, with D possibly TRBD2 on 6 matching bases. CDR3 size: 14 residues. From germline, CDR1 is MNHEY and CDR2 SMNVEV (reference sequence). Trimming stripped 2 bases from V and 5 bases from J, with 13 bases between. The CDR3 DNA reads as TGTGCCAGCAGTTTAACGGGAGCGGCCCACGAGCAGTACTTC. It codes for CASSLTGAAHEQYF.

As concerns this clone: A junction end diverges from the germline sequence, so it may reflect a read error. The chain has TRBV18 and TRBJ1-1; TRBD1 agrees at 9 bases. The CDR3 totals 15 residues. CDR1 is KGHSH and CDR2 is LQKENI in the germline V gene. The CDR3 coding sequence is TGTGCCAGCTCTCCACAGGGGGCCTCGGTCACTGAAGCTTTCTTT. It is translated as CASSPQGASVTEAFF.

The chain couples TRBV5-6 to TRBJ2-7; 9 bases agree with TRBD1. Germline values: CDR1 SGHDT, CDR2 YYEEEE. This CDR3 has 15 residues. V was pared by 4 bases and J by 4 bases, with 9 bases of the junction left unmatched. In nucleotides, the CDR3 is TGTGCCAGCAGCCCCTTACAGGGGGCGGTATACGAGCAGTACTTC. Amino acid sequence: CASSPLQGAVYEQYF.

This rearrangement joins TRBV30 to TRBJ2-5; 9 nucleotides align to TRBD2. The CDR3 contains 13 residues. V trimming: 4 bases; J trimming: 5 bases; junction bases outside the gene matches: 5. The germline V gene has CDR1 GTSNPN and CDR2 SVGIG (reference sequence). The CDR3 loop is CAWNLREGETQYF. CDR3 bases: TGTGCCTGGAATCTGCGGGAGGGGGAGACCCAGTACTTC.

The V call is TRBV4-1, the J call TRBJ2-5; perhaps TRBD2 as D (5 bases). Between the trimmed V and J ends, which lost 0 bases and 2 bases, there was a span of 16 bases. The germline CDR1 and CDR2 sequences are MGHRA and YSYEKL. The CDR3 is 17 amino acids. The CDR3 DNA follows: TGCGCCAGCAGCCAAGAATTCTTTCAAGCGGCGCAAGAGACCCAGTACTTC. Protein: CASSQEFFQAAQETQYF.

The chain carries TRBV2 and TRBJ2-7; D not resolved. V gave up 11 bases and J gave up 1 base, with 15 bases separating them. The CDR3 sequence is 13 residues long. Germline V gene sequence: CDR1 SNHLY, CDR2 FYNNEI. This CDR3 reads CAGAPESSYEQYF. The CDR3 DNA follows: TGTGCCGGAGCCCCCGAAAGTTCCTACGAGCAGTACTTC.

In its sample, this clone was seen a few times. The V and J genes are TRBV4-2 and TRBJ1-5; possibly TRBD1 for D (5 bases). The germline CDR1 and CDR2 sequences are LGHNA and YNFKEQ. The ends were cut back, 3 bases at V and 7 bases at J, with 16 bases in the middle. This CDR3 has 15 residues. The CDR3 nucleotides are TGTGCCAGCAGCCAGGGCCAGGGCGGGAGACAGCCCCAGCATTTT. The encoded protein is CASSQGQGGRQPQHF.

V and J are TRBV29-1 and TRBJ1-5, with D maybe TRBD1 (6 bases). There are 13 residues in the CDR3. The V gene's germline CDR1 is SQVTM and CDR2 ANQGSEA. With 5 bases removed from V and 5 bases from J, the gap between germline ends came to 13 bases. In DNA form, the CDR3 reads TGCAGCGTTTCTACAGGGCGAGATCAGCCCCAGCATTTT. It specifies CSVSTGRDQPQHF.

This rearrangement joins TRBV21-1 to TRBJ2-5; TRBD2, the D gene given by the table, was not confirmed from the DNA. TRBV21-1 is listed as a pseudogene. CDR3 length equals 17 residues. CDR3 loop: CASSNPSAAGDRETQYF. In nucleotides, the CDR3 is TGTGCCAGCAGCAACCCCTCGGCGGCGGGGGACCGAGAGACCCAGTACTTC.

This clone was seen only a few times. The rearrangement links TRBV6-4 to TRBJ2-3; no firm D call. The CDR3 spans 15 residues. In germline, CDR1 is MRHNA, CDR2 SNTAGT. V lost 2 bases, J lost 0 bases, and 9 bases lay in between. CDR3: CASSDEYSSTDTQYF. The CDR3, as DNA: TGTGCCAGCAGTGACGAGTATTCTAGCACAGATACGCAGTATTTT.

The CDR3 loop is CASSLEQGKNQPQHF. DNA of the CDR3: TGTGCCAGCAGCTTAGAACAGGGAAAGAATCAGCCCCAGCATTTT. The chain uses TRBV11-2 and TRBJ1-5, with D possibly being TRBD1 (6 bases). The V end lost 0 bases, the J end lost 4 bases, and 10 bases lay between the germline ends. The germline V gene encodes CDR1 SGHAT and CDR2 FQNNGV. The CDR3 runs to 15 residues. Using reference TRBV11-2 and TRBJ1-5 for the parts outside the CDR3, the full variable domain is EAGVAQSPRYKIIEKRQSVAFWCNPISGHATLYWYQQILGQGPKLLIQFQNNGVVDDSQLPKDRFSAERLKGVDSTLKIQPAKLEDSAVYLCASSLEQGKNQPQHFGDGTRLSIL.

This clone was observed a few times. The J gene is TRBJ1-2, the V gene TRBV4-3; D may be TRBD1 (6 bases). Germline V gene lookup returns CDR1 LGHNA and CDR2 YSLEER. Trimming cost V 4 bases and J 1 base, with 10 bases left between them. CDR3 length equals 14 residues. Here the CDR3 DNA reads TGCGCCAGCAGCCGGTCGGACAGTAACTATGGCTACACCTTC. Translation gives CASSRSDSNYGYTF.